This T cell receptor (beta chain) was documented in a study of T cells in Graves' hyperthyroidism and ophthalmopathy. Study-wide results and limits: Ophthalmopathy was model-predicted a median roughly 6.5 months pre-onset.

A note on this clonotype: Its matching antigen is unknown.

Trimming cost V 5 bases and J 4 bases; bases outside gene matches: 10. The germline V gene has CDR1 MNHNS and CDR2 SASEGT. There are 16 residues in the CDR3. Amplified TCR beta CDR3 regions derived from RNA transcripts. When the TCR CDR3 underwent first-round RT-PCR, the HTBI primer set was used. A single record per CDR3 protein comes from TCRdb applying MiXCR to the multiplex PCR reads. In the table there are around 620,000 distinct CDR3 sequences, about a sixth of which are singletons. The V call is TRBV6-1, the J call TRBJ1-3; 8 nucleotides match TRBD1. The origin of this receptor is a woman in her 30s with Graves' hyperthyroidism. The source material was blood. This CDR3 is CASSPGPRGRGNTIYF. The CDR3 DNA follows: TGTGCCAGCAGTCCCGGCCCCAGGGGGCGAGGAAACACCATATATTTT.